Listed below are T cell receptor beta chains from one sample, sequenced in a study of OX40 agonist ivuxolimab in advanced cancers. The assay was immunoSEQ multiplex PCR, and TCRdb's table has in-frame clones only and misses some. The sample includes fewer than 70,000 clones, 85% of them seen just once. Sequenced material: CD4+ or CD8+ T cells sorted from blood, taken in a trial of the OX40 agonist ivuxolimab. The receptor set was obtained from an adult with an advanced solid tumor such as melanoma, head and neck, liver or kidney cancer. Each CDR3 is given with its conserved first and last residue. Fields, in order: V gene, D gene, J gene, clone size, CDR3 DNA, CDR3 protein. A D gene is named only where the DNA matches it firmly. Some rows have no size entry. The others give once, few or many, or a class for an expanded clone.

v_call: TRBV6-5; d_call: NA; j_call: TRBJ1-2; clone_size: NA; cdr3_nt: TGTGCCAGCAGTTACGAGGCCTCCTATGGCTACACCTTC; cdr3_aa: CASSYEASYGYTF
v_call: TRBV4-3; d_call: TRBD1; j_call: TRBJ2-3; clone_size: NA; cdr3_nt: TGCGCCAGCAGCCAAGATCGCCAGGGGGCCGGAGATACGCAGTATTTT; cdr3_aa: CASSQDRQGAGDTQYF
v_call: TRBV4-3; d_call: TRBD2; j_call: TRBJ2-3; clone_size: NA; cdr3_nt: TGCGCCAGCAGCCCAGGGGGACTAGCGCGACTCACAGATACGCAGTATTTT; cdr3_aa: CASSPGGLARLTDTQYF
v_call: TRBV11-3; d_call: NA; j_call: TRBJ2-2; clone_size: NA; cdr3_nt: TGTGCCAGCAGCGGAACAGGTGGGGCGAAAATTAACACCGGGGAGCTGTTTTTT; cdr3_aa: CASSGTGGAKINTGELFF
v_call: TRBV27; d_call: TRBD1; j_call: TRBJ1-1; clone_size: NA; cdr3_nt: TGTGCCAGCAGTTTATCGATGGGCAGGGGGCGGAACACTGAAGCTTTCTTT; cdr3_aa: CASSLSMGRGRNTEAFF
v_call: TRBV7-9; d_call: NA; j_call: TRBJ2-6; clone_size: NA; cdr3_nt: TGTGCCAGCAGCTTGTCCTCTGGGGCCAACGTCCTGACTTTC; cdr3_aa: CASSLSSGANVLTF
v_call: TRBV19; d_call: NA; j_call: TRBJ2-7; clone_size: NA; cdr3_nt: TGTGCCAGTAGTGGGGGCTGGCGGGACGAGCAGTACTTC; cdr3_aa: CASSGGWRDEQYF
v_call: TRBV2; d_call: TRBD1; j_call: TRBJ2-1; clone_size: NA; cdr3_nt: TGTGCCAGCAGGGAACAGGGGGCGCCGTACAATGAGCAGTTCTTC; cdr3_aa: CASREQGAPYNEQFF
v_call: TRBV30; d_call: NA; j_call: TRBJ1-5; clone_size: few; cdr3_nt: TGTGCCTGGAGCAGTACCGGGTATCAGCCCCAGCATTTT; cdr3_aa: CAWSSTGYQPQHF
v_call: TRBV11-3; d_call: NA; j_call: TRBJ1-1; clone_size: NA; cdr3_nt: TGTGCCAGCAGCTTAGGAGGGAAAGCTTTCTTT; cdr3_aa: CASSLGGKAFF
v_call: TRBV7-9; d_call: NA; j_call: TRBJ2-7; clone_size: NA; cdr3_nt: TGTGCCAGCAGCTTGACAGGTACCGAGCAGTACTTC; cdr3_aa: CASSLTGTEQYF
v_call: TRBV6-5; d_call: NA; j_call: TRBJ2-5; clone_size: once; cdr3_nt: TGTGCCAGCAGTGGGATTCGGGAGACCCAGTACTTC; cdr3_aa: CASSGIRETQYF
v_call: TRBV2; d_call: NA; j_call: TRBJ2-3; clone_size: NA; cdr3_nt: TGTGCCAGCAGTGAAGCTCTGTTCACAGATACGCAGTATTTT; cdr3_aa: CASSEALFTDTQYF
v_call: TRBV4-3; d_call: NA; j_call: TRBJ1-3; clone_size: NA; cdr3_nt: TGCGCCAGCAGCCAAGATCTTAGGGGAAACACCATATATTTT; cdr3_aa: CASSQDLRGNTIYF
v_call: TRBV27; d_call: NA; j_call: TRBJ2-1; clone_size: NA; cdr3_nt: TGTGCCAGCAGTTTGAGCCTTCACGATCCCTTAGGAGAGTTCTTC; cdr3_aa: CASSLSLHDPLGEFF
v_call: TRBV29-1; d_call: NA; j_call: TRBJ2-7; clone_size: NA; cdr3_nt: TGCAGCGCCTGGCTGACAGGCCGGACGGGCTACGAGCAGTACTTC; cdr3_aa: CSAWLTGRTGYEQYF
v_call: TRBV2; d_call: TRBD2; j_call: TRBJ2-7; clone_size: NA; cdr3_nt: TGTGCCAGCAACAGTGGGAGGGGTTACGAGCAGTACTTC; cdr3_aa: CASNSGRGYEQYF
v_call: TRBV28; d_call: NA; j_call: TRBJ2-3; clone_size: NA; cdr3_nt: TGTGCCAGCAGTTTATTCGGGGGTACGCAGTATTTT; cdr3_aa: CASSLFGGTQYF
v_call: TRBV18; d_call: NA; j_call: TRBJ2-7; clone_size: once; cdr3_nt: TGTGCCAGCTCACCAGCCGGGACACAAAGCTCCTACGAGCAGTACTTC; cdr3_aa: CASSPAGTQSSYEQYF
v_call: TRBV7-2; d_call: NA; j_call: TRBJ1-6; clone_size: NA; cdr3_nt: TGTGCCAGCAGCACGTACCCTCATTGGACCCTCCACTTT; cdr3_aa: CASSTYPHWTLHF
v_call: TRBV11-3; d_call: NA; j_call: TRBJ2-2; clone_size: NA; cdr3_nt: TGTGCCAGCAGCTTAGTCCCTCACACCGGGGAGCTGTTTTTT; cdr3_aa: CASSLVPHTGELFF
v_call: TRBV7-3; d_call: NA; j_call: TRBJ2-1; clone_size: NA; cdr3_nt: TGTGCCAGCAGCCCACGGACTGGAGACAATGAGCAGTTCTTC; cdr3_aa: CASSPRTGDNEQFF
v_call: TRBV4-3; d_call: NA; j_call: TRBJ2-5; clone_size: NA; cdr3_nt: TGCGCCAGCAGCCAAGAATGGGGGCTGTTTCACAAAGAGACCCAGTACTTC; cdr3_aa: CASSQEWGLFHKETQYF
v_call: TRBV7-2; d_call: TRBD2; j_call: TRBJ2-1; clone_size: NA; cdr3_nt: TGTGCCAGCAGCCCCCAGCGGGGAGCTCTGGGGGAGCAGTTCTTC; cdr3_aa: CASSPQRGALGEQFF
v_call: TRBV19; d_call: TRBD1; j_call: TRBJ2-7; clone_size: few; cdr3_nt: TGTGCCACAAATGCGGCCGGGACAGGCACCCCCTACGAGCAGTACTTC; cdr3_aa: CATNAAGTGTPYEQYF
v_call: TRBV25-1; d_call: NA; j_call: TRBJ1-1; clone_size: NA; cdr3_nt: TGTGCCAGCAGTGAAACAACAGACTACACTGAAGCTTTCTTT; cdr3_aa: CASSETTDYTEAFF
v_call: TRBV6-5; d_call: TRBD1; j_call: TRBJ1-1; clone_size: NA; cdr3_nt: TGTGCCAGCAGTTACTCGACAGGGCCCACTGAAGCTTTCTTT; cdr3_aa: CASSYSTGPTEAFF
v_call: TRBV29-1; d_call: NA; j_call: TRBJ2-7; clone_size: NA; cdr3_nt: TGCAGCGTTGTTCTCGGGGACTCCTACGAGCAGTACTTC; cdr3_aa: CSVVLGDSYEQYF
v_call: TRBV7-9; d_call: NA; j_call: TRBJ1-3; clone_size: few; cdr3_nt: TGTGCCAGCAGCCAGAGGACGGTCTCTGGAAACACCATATATTTT; cdr3_aa: CASSQRTVSGNTIYF
v_call: TRBV28; d_call: NA; j_call: TRBJ2-7; clone_size: NA; cdr3_nt: TGTGCCAGCAGCACTCCGATGTTCAGGGACGAGCAGTACTTC; cdr3_aa: CASSTPMFRDEQYF
v_call: TRBV29-1; d_call: NA; j_call: TRBJ1-1; clone_size: NA; cdr3_nt: TGCAGCGTTGAAGCTGTAGGTGGAAGCACTGAAGCTTTCTTT; cdr3_aa: CSVEAVGGSTEAFF
v_call: TRBV5-4; d_call: NA; j_call: TRBJ2-6; clone_size: NA; cdr3_nt: TGTGCCAGCAGCGTCGACGGAACCTCTGGGGCCAACGTCCTGACTTTC; cdr3_aa: CASSVDGTSGANVLTF
v_call: TRBV4-2; d_call: NA; j_call: TRBJ1-5; clone_size: NA; cdr3_nt: TGTGCCAGCAGCCAATATAACAGGGAACAGCCCCAGCATTTT; cdr3_aa: CASSQYNREQPQHF
v_call: TRBV4-3; d_call: NA; j_call: TRBJ1-6; clone_size: NA; cdr3_nt: TGCGCCAGCAGCCAAGACCAGGGGAAGTCACCCCTCCACTTT; cdr3_aa: CASSQDQGKSPLHF
v_call: TRBV4-3; d_call: TRBD1; j_call: TRBJ2-3; clone_size: NA; cdr3_nt: TGCGCCAGCAGCCGAGGACAGGGGGTTTTCCGAGATACGCAGTATTTT; cdr3_aa: CASSRGQGVFRDTQYF
v_call: TRBV19; d_call: NA; j_call: TRBJ1-1; clone_size: few; cdr3_nt: TGTGCCAGTAGTAGCTTGATCGACACTGAAGCTTTCTTT; cdr3_aa: CASSSLIDTEAFF
v_call: TRBV6-6; d_call: TRBD1; j_call: TRBJ1-3; clone_size: once; cdr3_nt: TGTGCCAGCAGTTCGACGGGACAGAGCACCATATATTTT; cdr3_aa: CASSSTGQSTIYF
v_call: TRBV5-4; d_call: TRBD1; j_call: TRBJ2-6; clone_size: NA; cdr3_nt: TGTGCCAGCAGCTTATTGACAGGGGTGGTGGGGGCCAACGTCCTGACTTTC; cdr3_aa: CASSLLTGVVGANVLTF
v_call: TRBV11-3; d_call: NA; j_call: TRBJ2-7; clone_size: NA; cdr3_nt: TGTGCCAGCAGCTTCTATGGGGCAGGGAGGACCTACGAGCAGTACTTC; cdr3_aa: CASSFYGAGRTYEQYF
v_call: TRBV2; d_call: NA; j_call: TRBJ1-5; clone_size: NA; cdr3_nt: TGTGCCAGCAGTGAAGACACTGATGGCAATCAGCCCCAGCATTTT; cdr3_aa: CASSEDTDGNQPQHF
v_call: TRBV2; d_call: NA; j_call: TRBJ1-2; clone_size: NA; cdr3_nt: TGTGCCAGCAGCTCGGGGCGGTTAGCTAACTATGGCTACACCTTC; cdr3_aa: CASSSGRLANYGYTF
v_call: TRBV5-1; d_call: NA; j_call: TRBJ2-5; clone_size: NA; cdr3_nt: TGCGCCAGCACCCCCCTTGCAGGGGAAGAGACCCAGTACTTC; cdr3_aa: CASTPLAGEETQYF
v_call: TRBV2; d_call: TRBD1; j_call: TRBJ1-6; clone_size: few; cdr3_nt: TGTGCCAGCAGCCCTAATGGGGACAGGGAGGCCTCACCCCTCCACTTT; cdr3_aa: CASSPNGDREASPLHF
v_call: TRBV28; d_call: TRBD1; j_call: TRBJ1-6; clone_size: NA; cdr3_nt: TGTGCCAGCAGTTTACCGGGACAGCGGGCCCTCCACTTT; cdr3_aa: CASSLPGQRALHF